What follows is one T cell receptor (beta chain) and its context. Germline V gene sequence: CDR1 SQVTM, CDR2 ANQGSEA. This CDR3 spans 13 amino acids. The V end was cut by 2 bases, the J end by 2 bases, with 9 bases between. The data were obtained in a study of CD8+ T cells in alopecia areata. Treatment described: oral pan-JAK inhibitor, 5-10 mg twice daily. Sorting from PBMCs produced CD4+ and CD8+ T cells. TCR sequencing used cDNA made by reverse transcription of extracted RNA. TCRdb keeps only in-frame clones here, not all; method: immunoSEQ multiplex PCR. In the table there are fewer than 350,000 clones, 58% of which are singletons.

The sequencing here drew on CD4+ T cells sorted from blood, taken at week 24, from a patient treated with tofacitinib. This TCR was recovered from a human donor with alopecia areata. This chain uses TRBV29-1 with TRBJ1-1; possibly TRBD1 for D (5 bases). CDR3 sequence reads: CSVERQSNTEAFF. CDR3 DNA sequence: TGCAGCGTTGAAAGACAGTCAAACACTGAAGCTTTCTTT.